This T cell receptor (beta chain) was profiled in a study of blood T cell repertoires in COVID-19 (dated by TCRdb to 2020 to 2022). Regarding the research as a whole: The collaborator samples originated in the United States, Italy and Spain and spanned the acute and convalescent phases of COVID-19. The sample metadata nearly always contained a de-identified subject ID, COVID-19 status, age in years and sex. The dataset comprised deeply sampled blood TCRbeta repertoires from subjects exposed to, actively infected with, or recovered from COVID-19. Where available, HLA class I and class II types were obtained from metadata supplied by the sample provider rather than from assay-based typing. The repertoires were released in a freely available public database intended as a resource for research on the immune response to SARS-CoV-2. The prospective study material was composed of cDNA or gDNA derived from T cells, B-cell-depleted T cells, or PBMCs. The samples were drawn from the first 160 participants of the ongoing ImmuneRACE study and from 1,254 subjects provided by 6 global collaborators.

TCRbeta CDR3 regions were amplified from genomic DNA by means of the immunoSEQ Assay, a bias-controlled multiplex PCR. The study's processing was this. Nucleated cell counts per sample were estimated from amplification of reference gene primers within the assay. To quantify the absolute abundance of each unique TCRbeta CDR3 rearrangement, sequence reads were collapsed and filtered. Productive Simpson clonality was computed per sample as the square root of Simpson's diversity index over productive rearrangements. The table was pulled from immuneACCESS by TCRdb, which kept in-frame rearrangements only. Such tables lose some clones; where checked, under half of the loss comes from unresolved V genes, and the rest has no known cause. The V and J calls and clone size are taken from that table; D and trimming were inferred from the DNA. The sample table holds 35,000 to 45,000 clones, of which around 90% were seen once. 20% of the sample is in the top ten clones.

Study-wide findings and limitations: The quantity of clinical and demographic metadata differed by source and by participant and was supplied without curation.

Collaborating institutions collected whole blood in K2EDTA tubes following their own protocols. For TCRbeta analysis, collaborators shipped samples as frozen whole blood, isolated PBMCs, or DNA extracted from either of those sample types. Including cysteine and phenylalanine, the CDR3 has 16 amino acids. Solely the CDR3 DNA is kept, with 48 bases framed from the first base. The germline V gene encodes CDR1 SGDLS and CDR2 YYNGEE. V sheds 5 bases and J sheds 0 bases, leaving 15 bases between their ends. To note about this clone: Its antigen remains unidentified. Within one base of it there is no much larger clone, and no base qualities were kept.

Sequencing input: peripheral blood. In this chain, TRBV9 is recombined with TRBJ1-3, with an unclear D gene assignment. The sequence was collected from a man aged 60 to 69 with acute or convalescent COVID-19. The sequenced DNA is TGTGCCAGCAGTGGGAGATCAACCGTCTCTGGAAACACCATATATTTT. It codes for CASSGRSTVSGNTIYF.